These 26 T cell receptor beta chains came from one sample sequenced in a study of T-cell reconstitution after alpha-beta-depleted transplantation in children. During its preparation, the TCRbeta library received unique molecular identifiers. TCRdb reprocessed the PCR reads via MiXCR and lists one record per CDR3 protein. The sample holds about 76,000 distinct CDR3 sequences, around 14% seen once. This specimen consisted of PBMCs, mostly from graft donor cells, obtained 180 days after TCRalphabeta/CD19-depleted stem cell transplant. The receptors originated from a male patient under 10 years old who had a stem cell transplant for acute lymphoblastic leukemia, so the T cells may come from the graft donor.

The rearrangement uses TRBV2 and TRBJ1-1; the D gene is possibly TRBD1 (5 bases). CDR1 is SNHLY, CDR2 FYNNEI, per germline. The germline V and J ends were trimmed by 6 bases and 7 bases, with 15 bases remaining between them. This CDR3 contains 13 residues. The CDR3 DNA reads TGTGCCAGCAGCTGGGACGCGTTACTTGAAGCTTTCTTT. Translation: CASSWDALLEAFF. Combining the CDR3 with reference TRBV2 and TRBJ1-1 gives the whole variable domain EPEVTQTPSHQVTQMGQEVILRCVPISNHLYFYWYRQILGQKVEFLVSFYNNEISEKSEIFDDQFSVERPDGSNFTLKIRSTKLEDSAMYFCASSWDALLEAFFGQGTRLTVV.

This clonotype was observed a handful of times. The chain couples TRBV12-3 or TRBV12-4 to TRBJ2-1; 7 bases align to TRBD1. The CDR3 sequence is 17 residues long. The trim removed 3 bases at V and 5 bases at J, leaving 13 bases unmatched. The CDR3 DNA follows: TGTGCCAGCAGTTTGGCACGAAAGGGACAGCAAAACAATGAGCAGTTCTTC. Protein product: CASSLARKGQQNNEQFF.

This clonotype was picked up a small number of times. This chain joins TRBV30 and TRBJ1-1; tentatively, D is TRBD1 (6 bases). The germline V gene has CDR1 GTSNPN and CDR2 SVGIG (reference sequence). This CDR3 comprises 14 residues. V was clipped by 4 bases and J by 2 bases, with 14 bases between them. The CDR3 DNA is TGTGCCTGGACCCGGGACATTCTCAACACTGAAGCTTTCTTT. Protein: CAWTRDILNTEAFF.

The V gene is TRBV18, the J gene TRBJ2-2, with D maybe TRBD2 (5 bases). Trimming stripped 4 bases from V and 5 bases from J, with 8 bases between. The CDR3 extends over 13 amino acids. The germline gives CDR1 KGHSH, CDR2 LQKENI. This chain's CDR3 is CASSRGKTGELFF. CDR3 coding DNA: TGTGCCAGCTCACGAGGGAAGACCGGGGAGCTGTTTTTT.

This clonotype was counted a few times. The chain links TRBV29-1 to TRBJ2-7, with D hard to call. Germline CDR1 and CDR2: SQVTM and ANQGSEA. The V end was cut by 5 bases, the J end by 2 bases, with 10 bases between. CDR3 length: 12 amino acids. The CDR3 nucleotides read TGCAGCGTTTTCGGCGGCCCCTACGAGCAGTACTTC. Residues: CSVFGGPYEQYF.

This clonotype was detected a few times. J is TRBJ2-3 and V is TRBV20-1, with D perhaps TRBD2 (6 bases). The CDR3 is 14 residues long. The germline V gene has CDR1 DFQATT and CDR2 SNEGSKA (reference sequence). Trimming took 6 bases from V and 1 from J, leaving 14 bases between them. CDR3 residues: CSAEGGPGTDTQYF. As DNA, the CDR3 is TGCAGTGCAGAGGGAGGTCCCGGCACAGATACGCAGTATTTT.

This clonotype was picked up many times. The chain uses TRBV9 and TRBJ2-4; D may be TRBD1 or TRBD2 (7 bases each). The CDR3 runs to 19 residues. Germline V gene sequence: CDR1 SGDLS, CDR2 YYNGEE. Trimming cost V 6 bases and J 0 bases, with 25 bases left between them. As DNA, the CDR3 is TGTGCCAGCACCCTGACCTACAGGGGAGGGCCGGGAGCCAAAAACATTCAGTACTTC. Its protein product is CASTLTYRGGPGAKNIQYF.

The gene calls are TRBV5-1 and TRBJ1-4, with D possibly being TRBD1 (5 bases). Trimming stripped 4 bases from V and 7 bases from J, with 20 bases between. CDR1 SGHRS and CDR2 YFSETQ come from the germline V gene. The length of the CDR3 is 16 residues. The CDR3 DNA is TGCGCCAGCAGCGTTCAACCGGGGACCCGTTCTGAAAAACTGTTTTTT. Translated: CASSVQPGTRSEKLFF.

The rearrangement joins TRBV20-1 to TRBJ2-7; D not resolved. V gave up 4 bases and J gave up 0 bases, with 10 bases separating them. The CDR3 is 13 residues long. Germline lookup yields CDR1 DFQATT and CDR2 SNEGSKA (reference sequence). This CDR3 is CSATTEPSYEQYF. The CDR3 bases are TGCAGTGCTACCACTGAGCCCTCCTACGAGCAGTACTTC.

This CDR3 is CASSQEWGSNQPQHF. CDR3 in DNA: TGTGCCAGCAGCCAAGAATGGGGCAGCAATCAGCCCCAGCATTTT. V usage is TRBV3-1 and J usage is TRBJ1-5; perhaps TRBD1 as D (5 bases). Germline V gives CDR1 LGHDT, CDR2 YNNKEL (reference sequence). With 0 bases removed from V and 1 base from J, the gap between germline ends came to 7 bases. The CDR3 totals 15 residues.

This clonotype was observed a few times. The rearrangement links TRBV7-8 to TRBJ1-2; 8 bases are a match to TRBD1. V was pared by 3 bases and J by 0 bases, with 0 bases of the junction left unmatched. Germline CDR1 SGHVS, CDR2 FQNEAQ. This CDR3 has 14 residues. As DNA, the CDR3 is TGTGCCAGCAGCTTGGACAGGGCTAACTATGGCTACACCTTC. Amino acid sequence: CASSLDRANYGYTF. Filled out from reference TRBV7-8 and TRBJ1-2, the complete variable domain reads GAGVSQSPRYKVAKRGQDVALRCDPISGHVSLFWYQQALGQGPEFLTYFQNEAQLDKSGLPSDRFFAERPEGSVSTLKIQRTQQEDSAVYLCASSLDRANYGYTFGSGTRLTVV.

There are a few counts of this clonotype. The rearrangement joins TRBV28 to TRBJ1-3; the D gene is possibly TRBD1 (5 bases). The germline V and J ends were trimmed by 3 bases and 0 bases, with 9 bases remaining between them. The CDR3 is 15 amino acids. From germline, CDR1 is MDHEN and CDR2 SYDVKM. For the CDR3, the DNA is TGTGCCAGCAGTTTGACAGCCTTCTCTGGAAACACCATATATTTT. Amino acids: CASSLTAFSGNTIYF. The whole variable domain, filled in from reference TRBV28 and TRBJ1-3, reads DVKVTQSSRYLVKRTGEKVFLECVQDMDHENMFWYRQDPGLGLRLIYFSYDVKMKEKGDIPEGYSVSREKKERFSLILESASTNQTSMYLCASSLTAFSGNTIYFGEGSWLTVV.

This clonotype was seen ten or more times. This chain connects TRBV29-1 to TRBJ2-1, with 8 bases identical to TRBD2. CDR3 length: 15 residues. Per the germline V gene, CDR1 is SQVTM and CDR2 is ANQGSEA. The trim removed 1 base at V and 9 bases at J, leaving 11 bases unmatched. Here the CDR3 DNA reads TGCAGCGTTGAAGGTTTACTAGCGGCGGGGGGTGAGCAGTTCTTC. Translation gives CSVEGLLAAGGEQFF.

In DNA, the CDR3 is TGTGCCAGCATCGGACTACTCAATGAGCAGTTCTTC. This gives the protein CASIGLLNEQFF. This chain links TRBV6-6 with TRBJ2-1; D perhaps matches TRBD2 (6 bases). The CDR3 loop spans 12 amino acids. Germline-derived CDR1 and CDR2 are MNHNY and SVGAGI (reference sequence). The V and J ends lost 7 bases and 6 bases respectively, with 10 bases between them.

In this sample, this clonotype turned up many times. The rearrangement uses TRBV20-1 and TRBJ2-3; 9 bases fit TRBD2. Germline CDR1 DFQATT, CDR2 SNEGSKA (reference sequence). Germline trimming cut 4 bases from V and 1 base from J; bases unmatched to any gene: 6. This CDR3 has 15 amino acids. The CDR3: CSAMGSGGRTDTQYF. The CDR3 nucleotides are TGCAGTGCTATGGGTAGCGGGGGCCGCACAGATACGCAGTATTTT.

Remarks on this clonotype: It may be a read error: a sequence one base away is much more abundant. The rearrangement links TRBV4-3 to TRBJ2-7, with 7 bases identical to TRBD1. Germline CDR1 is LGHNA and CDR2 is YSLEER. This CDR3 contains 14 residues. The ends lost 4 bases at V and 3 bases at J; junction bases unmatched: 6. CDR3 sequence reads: CASSLGTEDYEQYF. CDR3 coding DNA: TGCGCCAGCAGCCTCGGGACAGAGGACTACGAGCAGTACTTC.

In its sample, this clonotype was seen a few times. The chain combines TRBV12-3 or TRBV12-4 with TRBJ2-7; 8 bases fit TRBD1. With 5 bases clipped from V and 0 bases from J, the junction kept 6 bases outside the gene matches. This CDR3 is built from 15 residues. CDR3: CASSRDRFGSYEQYF. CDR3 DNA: TGTGCCAGCAGTCGGGACAGGTTCGGCTCCTACGAGCAGTACTTC.

The DNA for the CDR3 is TGTGCCAGCAGCCTAAGCCCCAGGGAAGAAAAACTGTTTTTT. Its translation: CASSLSPREEKLFF. This chain links TRBV7-9 with TRBJ1-4; a weak D match, TRBD1 (5 bases). V gave up 5 bases and J gave up 8 bases, with 15 bases separating them. Germline V CDR1 and CDR2: SEHNR, FQNEAQ (reference sequence). There are 14 residues in the CDR3.

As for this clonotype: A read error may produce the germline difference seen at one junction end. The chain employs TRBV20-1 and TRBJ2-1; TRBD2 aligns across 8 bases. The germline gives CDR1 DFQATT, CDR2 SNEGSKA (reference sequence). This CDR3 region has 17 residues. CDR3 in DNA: TGCTGTGCTAGAGGACTAGCTAGTACCTTCTCCTACAATGAGCAGTTCTTC. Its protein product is CCARGLASTFSYNEQFF.

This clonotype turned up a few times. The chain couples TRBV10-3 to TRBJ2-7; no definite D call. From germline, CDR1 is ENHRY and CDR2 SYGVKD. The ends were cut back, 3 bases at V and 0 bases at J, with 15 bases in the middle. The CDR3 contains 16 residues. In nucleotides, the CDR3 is TGTGCCATCAGTGAATTCTCAACCATCAGCTCCTACGAGCAGTACTTC. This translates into CAISEFSTISSYEQYF.

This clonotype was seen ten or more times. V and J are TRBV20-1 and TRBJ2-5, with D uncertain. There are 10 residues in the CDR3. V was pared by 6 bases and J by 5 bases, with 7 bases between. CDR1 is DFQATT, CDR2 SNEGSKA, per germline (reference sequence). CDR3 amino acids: CSAKKETQYF. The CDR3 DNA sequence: TGCAGTGCGAAGAAGGAGACCCAGTACTTC.

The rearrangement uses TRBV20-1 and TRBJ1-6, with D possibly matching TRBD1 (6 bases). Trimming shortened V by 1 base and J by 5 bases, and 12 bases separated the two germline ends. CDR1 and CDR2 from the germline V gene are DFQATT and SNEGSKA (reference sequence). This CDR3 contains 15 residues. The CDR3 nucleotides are TGCAGTGCTAGAGTAACAGGGAGGAATAATTCACCCCTCCACTTT. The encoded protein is CSARVTGRNNSPLHF.

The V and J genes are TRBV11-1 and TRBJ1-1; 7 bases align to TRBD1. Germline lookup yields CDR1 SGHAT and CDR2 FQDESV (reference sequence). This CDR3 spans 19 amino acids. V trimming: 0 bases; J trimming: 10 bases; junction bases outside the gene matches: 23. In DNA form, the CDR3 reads TGTGCCAGCAGCTTAGCGTTCACCGGGACAGAGTCCTTCTCCTTTGTAGCTTTCTTT. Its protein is CASSLAFTGTESFSFVAFF.

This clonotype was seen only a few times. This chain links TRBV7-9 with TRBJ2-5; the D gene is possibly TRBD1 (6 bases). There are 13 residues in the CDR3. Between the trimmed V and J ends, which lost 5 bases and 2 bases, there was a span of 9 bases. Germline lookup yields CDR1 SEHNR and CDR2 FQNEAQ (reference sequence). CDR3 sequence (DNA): TGTGCCAGCAGCCCGCAGGGGCAAGAGACCCAGTACTTC. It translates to CASSPQGQETQYF.

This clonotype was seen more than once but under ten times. The DNA of the CDR3 is TGTGCCATCAGAGAGGGTTTTTCCTACGAGCAGTACTTC. It translates to CAIREGFSYEQYF. V gene TRBV10-3 combines with J gene TRBJ2-7, with D perhaps matching TRBD2 (5 bases). Germline V CDR1 and CDR2: ENHRY, SYGVKD. CDR3 length: 13 residues. The ends were cut back, 6 bases at V and 1 base at J, with 10 bases in the middle.

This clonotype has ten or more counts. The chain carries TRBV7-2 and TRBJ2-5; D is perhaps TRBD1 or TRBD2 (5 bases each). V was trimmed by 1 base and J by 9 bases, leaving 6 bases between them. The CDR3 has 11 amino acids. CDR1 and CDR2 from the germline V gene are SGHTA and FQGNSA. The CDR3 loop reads CASSLGGAQYF. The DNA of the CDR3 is TGTGCCAGCAGCTTAGGAGGGGCCCAGTACTTC.